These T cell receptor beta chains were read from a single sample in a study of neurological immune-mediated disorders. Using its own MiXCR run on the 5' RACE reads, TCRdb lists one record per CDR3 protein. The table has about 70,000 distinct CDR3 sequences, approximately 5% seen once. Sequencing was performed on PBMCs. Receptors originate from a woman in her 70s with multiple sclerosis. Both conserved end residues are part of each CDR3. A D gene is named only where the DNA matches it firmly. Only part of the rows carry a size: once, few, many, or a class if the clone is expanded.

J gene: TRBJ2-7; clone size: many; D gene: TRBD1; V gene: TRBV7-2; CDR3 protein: CASSLARTGGYEQYF; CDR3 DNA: TGTGCCAGCAGCTTAGCGCGGACAGGGGGTTACGAGCAGTACTTC
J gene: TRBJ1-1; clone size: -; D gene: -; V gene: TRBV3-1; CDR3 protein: CASSQDAGVEAFF; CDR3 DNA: TGTGCCAGCAGCCAAGATGCGGGAGTTGAAGCTTTCTTT
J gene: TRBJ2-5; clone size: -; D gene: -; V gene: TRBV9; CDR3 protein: CASSAEETQYF; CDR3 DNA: TGTGCCAGCAGCGCTGAGGAGACCCAGTACTTC
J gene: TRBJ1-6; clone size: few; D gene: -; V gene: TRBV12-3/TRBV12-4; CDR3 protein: CASSRGQKNSPLHF; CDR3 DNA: TGTGCCAGCAGTCGCGGACAGAAAAATTCACCCCTCCACTTT
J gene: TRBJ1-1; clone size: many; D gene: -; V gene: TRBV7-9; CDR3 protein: CASSQGPMNTEAFF; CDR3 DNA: TGTGCCAGCAGCCAAGGACCGATGAACACTGAAGCTTTCTTT
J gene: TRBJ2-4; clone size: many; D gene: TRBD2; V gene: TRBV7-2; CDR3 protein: CASSLAGGGKNIQYF; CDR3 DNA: TGTGCCAGCAGCTTAGCCGGGGGGGGCAAAAACATTCAGTACTTC
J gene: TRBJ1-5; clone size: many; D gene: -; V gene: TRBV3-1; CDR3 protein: CASSHAGESQPQHF; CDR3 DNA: TGTGCCAGCAGCCATGCGGGGGAGAGTCAGCCCCAGCATTTT
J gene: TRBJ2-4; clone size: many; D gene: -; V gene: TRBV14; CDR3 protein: CASSPTTPGLRQGGIQYF; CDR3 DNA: TGTGCCAGCAGCCCTACTACACCGGGACTCCGACAGGGTGGCATTCAGTACTTC
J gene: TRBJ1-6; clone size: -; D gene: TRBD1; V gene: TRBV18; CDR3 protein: CASSPGTGVSPLHF; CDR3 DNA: TGTGCCAGCTCACCAGGGACAGGGGTTTCACCCCTCCACTTT
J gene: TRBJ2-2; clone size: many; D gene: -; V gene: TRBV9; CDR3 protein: CASSEDPTGELFF; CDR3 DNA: TGTGCCAGCAGCGAGGACCCCACCGGGGAGCTGTTTTTT
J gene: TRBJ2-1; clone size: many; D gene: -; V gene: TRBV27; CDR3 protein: CASTPTFGWRYNEQFF; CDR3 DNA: TGTGCCAGCACCCCTACCTTCGGGTGGAGGTACAATGAGCAGTTCTTC
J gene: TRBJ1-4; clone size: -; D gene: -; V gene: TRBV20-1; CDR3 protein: CSAEEGSKEKLFF; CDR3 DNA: TGCAGTGCTGAAGAGGGAAGTAAAGAAAAACTGTTTTTT
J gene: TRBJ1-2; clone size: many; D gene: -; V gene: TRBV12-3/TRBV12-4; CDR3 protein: CASNPGPIYGYTF; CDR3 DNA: TGTGCCAGCAACCCGGGACCGATCTATGGCTACACCTTC